This T cell receptor (beta chain) was sequenced for a study of shared clonotypes between healthy human individuals. Study-wide findings and caveats: Estimated richness was generally greater in naive than memory subsets. Depth was large, yet rarefaction showed that sorted-subset sequencing was incomplete.

This CDR3 comprises 15 residues. Germline values: CDR1 SNHLY, CDR2 FYNNEI. V dropped 6 bases and J dropped 2; count of bases not matched to a gene: 9. Remarks on this clone: The target antigen is unknown.

For every subset, genomic DNA was evenly distributed across several immunoSEQ plates. Profiled with immunoSEQ multiplex PCR; TCRdb holds only in-frame clones, not every one. The table lists roughly 2.5 million clones, over 85% of them singletons. Only Caucasian adults living in Nashville, Tennessee made up the donor group. J is TRBJ1-2 and V is TRBV2, with 7 bases that match TRBD1. Sequencing input: naive CD4+ T cells sorted from blood. Regarding subset: CD45RA+ positively selected. The sequence was obtained from a man aged 18 to 29 in good health. The CDR3 spells CASSRQGGLNYGYTF. The CDR3 nucleotides are TGTGCCAGCAGCAGACAGGGAGGGTTGAACTATGGCTACACCTTC.